A single sample gave rise to the 8 T cell receptor beta chains below, sequenced in a study of T-cell reconstitution after alpha-beta-depleted transplantation in children. The TCRbeta library was prepared with unique molecular identifiers. In TCRdb, the PCR reads were re-called with MiXCR into one record per CDR3 protein. The data contain a few hundred thousand distinct CDR3 sequences, around a tenth of them singletons. Sample: PBMCs from the stem cell graft donor, taken from the stem cell graft. Receptors originate from a human donor who donated a stem cell graft to a child with acute lymphoblastic leukemia.

This clonotype has more than one count but fewer than ten. The chain is built from TRBV11-2 and TRBJ2-1; D is ambiguous. Trimming removed 1 base at V and 2 bases at J, with 12 bases between. In germline, CDR1 is SGHAT, CDR2 FQNNGV. The CDR3 spans 16 residues. The CDR3: CASSLGFGRAYNEQFF. The CDR3 region has the DNA TGTGCCAGCAGCTTAGGATTCGGAAGGGCCTACAATGAGCAGTTCTTC.

This clonotype was counted at least ten times. The rearrangement uses TRBV12-3 or TRBV12-4 and TRBJ2-5; 8 positions agree with TRBD2. The CDR3 runs 17 residues. J gave up 1 base and V 3 bases, and 10 bases lay outside the gene matches. CDR3 sequence (DNA): TGTGCCAGCAGTTTGGGCCTCAGCGGGGGTCTCCAAGAGACCCAGTACTTC. Protein product: CASSLGLSGGLQETQYF.

The chain carries TRBV6-1 and TRBJ1-1; 7 bases align to TRBD1. Germline V gene sequence: CDR1 MNHNS, CDR2 SASEGT. J gave up 5 bases and V 5 bases, and 11 bases lay outside the gene matches. This CDR3 comprises 15 residues. CDR3 in amino acids: CASSPLDRLGTEAFF. In DNA, the CDR3 is TGTGCCAGCAGTCCCCTGGACAGGTTAGGTACTGAAGCTTTCTTT.

This chain links TRBV20-1 with TRBJ2-7, with D perhaps TRBD2 (6 bases). This CDR3 is 14 amino acids long. Germline V lookup: CDR1 DFQATT, CDR2 SNEGSKA (reference sequence). V lost 0 bases to trimming and J lost 3 bases, with 12 bases between them. The CDR3, as DNA: TGCAGTGCTAGAGATAGTATCGGGAGCTACGAGCAGTACTTC. Protein product: CSARDSIGSYEQYF.

This chain connects TRBV4-1 to TRBJ1-1; 11 bases line up with TRBD1. V was clipped by 4 bases and J by 8 bases; unmatched bases: 6. This CDR3 has 14 amino acids. Per the germline V gene, CDR1 is MGHRA and CDR2 is YSYEKL. The CDR3 protein is CASSPGQGGSEAFF. CDR3 sequence (DNA): TGCGCCAGCAGCCCGGGACAGGGGGGCTCCGAAGCTTTCTTT.

This clonotype was detected a few times. The rearrangement joins TRBV7-6 to TRBJ2-2, with D possibly TRBD2 on 6 matching bases. Germline CDR1 SGHVS, CDR2 FNYEAQ. This CDR3 is 16 amino acids long. V lost 2 bases and J 0 bases, leaving 10 bases between the germline ends. CDR3 nucleotides: TGTGCCAGCAGCTTAAGGCGGGACGCGAACACCGGGGAGCTGTTTTTT. Translation gives CASSLRRDANTGELFF.

The chain carries TRBV12-3 or TRBV12-4 and TRBJ2-2, with 14 bases lining up with TRBD2. This CDR3 has 16 residues. V gave up 6 bases and J gave up 8 bases; unmatched junction bases: 8. In DNA, the CDR3 is TGTGCCAGCAGCATAGGGACTAGCGGGAGTAAAGGGGAGCTGTTTTTT. Protein sequence: CASSIGTSGSKGELFF.

The chain carries TRBV4-2 and TRBJ1-5; 10 bases match TRBD1. The length of the CDR3 is 17 residues. Trimming cost V 4 bases and J 0 bases; bases outside gene matches: 6. Germline V gives CDR1 LGHNA, CDR2 YNFKEQ. The CDR3 DNA is TGTGCCAGCAGCCTCACTGGGACAGGGGATAGCAATCAGCCCCAGCATTTT. Amino acids: CASSLTGTGDSNQPQHF.